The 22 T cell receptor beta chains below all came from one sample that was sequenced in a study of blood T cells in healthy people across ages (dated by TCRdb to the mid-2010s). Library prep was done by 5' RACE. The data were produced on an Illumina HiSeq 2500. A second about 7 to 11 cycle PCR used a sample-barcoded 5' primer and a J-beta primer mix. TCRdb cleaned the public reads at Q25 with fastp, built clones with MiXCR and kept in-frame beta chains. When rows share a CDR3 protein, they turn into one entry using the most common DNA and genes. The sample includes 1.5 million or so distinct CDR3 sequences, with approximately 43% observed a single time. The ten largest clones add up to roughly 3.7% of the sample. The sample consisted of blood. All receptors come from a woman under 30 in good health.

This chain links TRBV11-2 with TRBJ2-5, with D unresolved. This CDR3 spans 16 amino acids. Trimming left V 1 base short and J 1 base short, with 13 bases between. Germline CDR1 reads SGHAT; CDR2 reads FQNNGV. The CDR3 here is CASSLGNYRTQETQYF. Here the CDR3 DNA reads TGTGCCAGCAGCTTAGGCAACTACCGTACCCAAGAGACCCAGTACTTC.

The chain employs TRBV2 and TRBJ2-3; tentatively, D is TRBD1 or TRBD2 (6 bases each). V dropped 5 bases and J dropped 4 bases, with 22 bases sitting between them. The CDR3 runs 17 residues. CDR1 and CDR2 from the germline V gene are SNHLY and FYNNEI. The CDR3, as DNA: TGTGCCAGCAGTCCACTCTCGGGGGCGAGGCGGGCAGATACGCAGTATTTT. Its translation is CASSPLSGARRADTQYF.

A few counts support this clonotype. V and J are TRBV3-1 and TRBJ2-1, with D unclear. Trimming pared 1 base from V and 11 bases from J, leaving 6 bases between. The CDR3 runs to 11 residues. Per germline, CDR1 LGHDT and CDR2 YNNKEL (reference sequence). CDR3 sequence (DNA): TGTGCCAGCAGCCAAGTTGGGAAGCAGTTCTTC. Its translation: CASSQVGKQFF.

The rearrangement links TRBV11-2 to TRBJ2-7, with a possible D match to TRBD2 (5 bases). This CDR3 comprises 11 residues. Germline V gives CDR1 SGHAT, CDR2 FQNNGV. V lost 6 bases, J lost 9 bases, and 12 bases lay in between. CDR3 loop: CASSEGPLQYF. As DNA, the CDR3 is TGTGCCAGCAGTGAGGGTCCACTGCAGTACTTC.

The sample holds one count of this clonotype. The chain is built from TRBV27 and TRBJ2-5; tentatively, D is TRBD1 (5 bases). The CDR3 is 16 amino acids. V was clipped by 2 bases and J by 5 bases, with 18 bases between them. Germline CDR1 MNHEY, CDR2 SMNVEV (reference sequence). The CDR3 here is CASSLTGPKGVETQYF. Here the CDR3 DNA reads TGTGCCAGCAGTTTAACAGGCCCAAAGGGCGTGGAGACCCAGTACTTC.

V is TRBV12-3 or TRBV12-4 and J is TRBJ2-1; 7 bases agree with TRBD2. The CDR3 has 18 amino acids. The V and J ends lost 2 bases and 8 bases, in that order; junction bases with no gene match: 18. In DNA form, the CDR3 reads TGTGCCAGCAGTTTATACGCGTCGAGTGGCGGGAGAATCTATGAGCAGTTCTTC. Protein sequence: CASSLYASSGGRIYEQFF.

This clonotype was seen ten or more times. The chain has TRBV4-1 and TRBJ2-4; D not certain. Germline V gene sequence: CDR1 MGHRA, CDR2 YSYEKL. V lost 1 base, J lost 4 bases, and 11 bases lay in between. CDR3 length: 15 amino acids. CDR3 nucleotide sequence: TGCGCCAGCAGCCAAGTTCTTGGATCTAAAAACATTCAGTACTTC. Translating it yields CASSQVLGSKNIQYF.

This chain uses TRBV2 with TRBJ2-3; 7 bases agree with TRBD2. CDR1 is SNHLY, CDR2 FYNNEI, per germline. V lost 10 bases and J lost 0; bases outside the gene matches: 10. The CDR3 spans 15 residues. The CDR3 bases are TGTGCCACCGAAAGCGGGGTTACTAGCACAGATACGCAGTATTTT. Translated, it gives CATESGVTSTDTQYF.

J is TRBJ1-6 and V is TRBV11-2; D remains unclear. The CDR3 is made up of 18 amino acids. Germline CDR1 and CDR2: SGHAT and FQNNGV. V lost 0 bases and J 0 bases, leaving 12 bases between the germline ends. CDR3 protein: CASSLDRTASSYNSPLHF. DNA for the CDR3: TGTGCCAGCAGCTTAGATCGCACTGCCAGCTCCTATAATTCACCCCTCCACTTT.

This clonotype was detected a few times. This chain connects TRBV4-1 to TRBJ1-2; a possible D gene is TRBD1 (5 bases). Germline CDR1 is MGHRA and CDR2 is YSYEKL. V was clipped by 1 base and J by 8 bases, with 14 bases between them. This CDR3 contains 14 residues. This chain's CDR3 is CASSQVGGRRGYTF. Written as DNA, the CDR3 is TGCGCCAGCAGCCAAGTCGGGGGACGGCGAGGCTACACCTTC.

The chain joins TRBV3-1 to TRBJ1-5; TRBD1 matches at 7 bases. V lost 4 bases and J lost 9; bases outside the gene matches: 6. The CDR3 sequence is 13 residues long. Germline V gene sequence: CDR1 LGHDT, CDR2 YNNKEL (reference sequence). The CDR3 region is CASSLGQWSPQHF. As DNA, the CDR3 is TGTGCCAGCAGCCTGGGACAGTGGTCGCCCCAGCATTTT.

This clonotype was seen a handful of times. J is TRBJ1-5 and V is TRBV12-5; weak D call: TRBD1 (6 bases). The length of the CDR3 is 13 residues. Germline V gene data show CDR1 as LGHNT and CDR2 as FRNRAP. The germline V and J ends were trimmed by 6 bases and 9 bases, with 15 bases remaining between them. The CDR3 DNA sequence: TGTGCTAGTGGGGACAGTGCTCGAGGGCCCCAGCATTTT. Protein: CASGDSARGPQHF.

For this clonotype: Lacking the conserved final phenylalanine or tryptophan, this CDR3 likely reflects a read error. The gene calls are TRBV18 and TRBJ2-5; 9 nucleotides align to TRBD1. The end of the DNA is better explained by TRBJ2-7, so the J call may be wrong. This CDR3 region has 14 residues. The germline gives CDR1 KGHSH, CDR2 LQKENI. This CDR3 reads CASSGDRDSYEQYL. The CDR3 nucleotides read TGTGCCAGCTCGGGGGACAGGGACTCCTACGAGCAGTACTTA.

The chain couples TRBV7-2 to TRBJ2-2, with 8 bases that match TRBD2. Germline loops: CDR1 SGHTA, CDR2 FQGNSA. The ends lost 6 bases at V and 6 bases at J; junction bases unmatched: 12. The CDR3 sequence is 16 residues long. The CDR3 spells CASRQPGLGVPGELFF. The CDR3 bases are TGTGCCAGCAGGCAACCGGGACTAGGGGTCCCCGGGGAGCTGTTTTTT.

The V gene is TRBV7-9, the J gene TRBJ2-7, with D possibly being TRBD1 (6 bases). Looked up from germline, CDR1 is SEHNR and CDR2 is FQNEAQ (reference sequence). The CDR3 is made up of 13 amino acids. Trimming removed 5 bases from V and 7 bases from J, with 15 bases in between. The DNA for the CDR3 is TGTGCCAGCAGCGGACAGTGGGACAATGAGCAGTACTTC. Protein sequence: CASSGQWDNEQYF.

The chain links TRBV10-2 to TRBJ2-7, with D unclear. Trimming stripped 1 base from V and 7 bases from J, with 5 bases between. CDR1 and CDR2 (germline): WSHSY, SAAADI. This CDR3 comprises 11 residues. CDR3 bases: TGCGCCAGCAGTGAGTTTGCTGAGCAGTACTTC. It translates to CASSEFAEQYF.

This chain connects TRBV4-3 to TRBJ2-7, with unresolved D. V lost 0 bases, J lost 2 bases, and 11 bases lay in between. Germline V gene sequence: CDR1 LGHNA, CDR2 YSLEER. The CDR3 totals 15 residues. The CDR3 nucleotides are TGCGCCAGCAGCCAAGATTTATACATAACCTACGAGCAGTACTTC. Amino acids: CASSQDLYITYEQYF.

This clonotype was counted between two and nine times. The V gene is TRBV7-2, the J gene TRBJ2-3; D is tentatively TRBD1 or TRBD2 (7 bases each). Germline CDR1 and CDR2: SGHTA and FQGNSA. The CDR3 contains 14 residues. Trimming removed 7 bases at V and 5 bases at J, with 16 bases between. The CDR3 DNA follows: TGTGCCAGCACCTTCAGGGGGGGCATAGATACGCAGTATTTT. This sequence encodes CASTFRGGIDTQYF.

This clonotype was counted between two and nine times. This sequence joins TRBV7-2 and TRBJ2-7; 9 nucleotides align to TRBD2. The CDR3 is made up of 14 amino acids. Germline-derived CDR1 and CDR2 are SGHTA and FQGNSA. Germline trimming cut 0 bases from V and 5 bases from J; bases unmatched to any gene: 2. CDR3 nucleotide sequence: TGTGCCAGCAGCTTAGCCGCGGGGGGGAACGAGCAGTACTTC. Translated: CASSLAAGGNEQYF.

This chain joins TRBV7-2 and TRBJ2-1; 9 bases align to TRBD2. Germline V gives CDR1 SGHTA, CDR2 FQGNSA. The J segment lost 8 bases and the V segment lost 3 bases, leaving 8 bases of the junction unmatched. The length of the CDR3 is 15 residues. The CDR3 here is CASSFLGGGADEQFF. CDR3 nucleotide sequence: TGTGCCAGCAGCTTTTTAGGCGGGGGGGCGGATGAGCAGTTCTTC.

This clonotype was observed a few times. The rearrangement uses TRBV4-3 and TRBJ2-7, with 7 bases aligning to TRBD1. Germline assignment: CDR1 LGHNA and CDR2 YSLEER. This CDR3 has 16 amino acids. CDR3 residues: CARSQDATGWSYEQYF. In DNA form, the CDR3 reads TGCGCGCGCAGCCAAGACGCGACAGGGTGGTCCTACGAGCAGTACTTC.

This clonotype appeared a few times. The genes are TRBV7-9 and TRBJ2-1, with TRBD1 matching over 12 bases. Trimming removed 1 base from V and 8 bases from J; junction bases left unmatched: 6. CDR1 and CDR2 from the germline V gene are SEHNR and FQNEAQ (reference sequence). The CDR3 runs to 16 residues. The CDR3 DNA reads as TGTGCCAGCAGCTTAGGGGGACAGGGGGCGATGGATGAGCAGTTCTTC. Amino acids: CASSLGGQGAMDEQFF.